The source of this T cell receptor (beta chain) is a study of cytomegalovirus exposure and HLA in healthy donors. The PCR used 60 Vbeta and 13 Jbeta primers. Some clones are missing from TCRdb's copy, which holds only in-frame ones; the method was immunoSEQ multiplex PCR. The top ten hold around 2.2% of the sample, which has over 150,000 clones, 75% to 85% seen once. Per germline, CDR1 MNHEY and CDR2 SVGAGI. This CDR3 region has 14 residues. V was clipped by 8 bases and J by 3 bases; unmatched bases: 6. This receptor was identified in a woman in her twenties or thirties in good health and CMV-seronegative. The material sequenced was PBMCs. The chain links TRBV6-5 to TRBJ2-7, with 11 bases fitting TRBD2. The CDR3: CASGTSGRGYEQYF. In DNA form, the CDR3 reads TGTGCCAGCGGAACTAGCGGGAGAGGCTACGAGCAGTACTTC.